This TCR beta chain was identified in a study of shared clonotypes between healthy human individuals. About the research overall: CD8 memory received one plate per donor, CD8 naive two, CD4 memory three and CD4 naive three. Study-level points and caveats: It was the non-shared clonotypes that had lower generation probabilities than clonotypes shared by all four donors.

Worth noting for this clone: The antigen is unknown.

The method was immunoSEQ multiplex PCR; TCRdb's version includes in-frame clones alone and lacks a portion of them. The sample carries 700,000 to 950,000 clones, 96% recorded once. V was clipped by 3 bases and J by 5 bases; unmatched bases: 10. The germline V gene encodes CDR1 MGHRA and CDR2 YSYEKL. The CDR3 consists of 17 residues. Naive CD8 cells were CD45RO-negative, positively selected for CCR7, excluding terminally differentiated effector memory CD45RA+ cells. Sequencing was performed on naive CD8+ T cells sorted from blood. The receptor's source is a man aged 30-40 years in good health. The rearrangement uses TRBV4-1 and TRBJ2-5; 12 bases fit TRBD2. CDR3 amino acids: CASSHPPSGRAMETQYF. CDR3 coding DNA: TGCGCCAGCAGCCACCCTCCTAGCGGGAGGGCCATGGAGACCCAGTACTTC.